This T cell receptor (beta chain) was recorded in a study of spatial heterogeneity in lung cancer. Study-level information: Every unique TCR and UMI combination, on average, appeared more than ten times in raw reads.

Germline V gene sequence: CDR1 SGHDT, CDR2 YYEEEE. Trimming removed 5 bases at V and 1 base at J, with 12 bases between. The CDR3 sequence is 15 residues long. Study conclusions and caveats: Counts of expanded alpha and beta TCRs within tumors tracked the tumor nonsynonymous mutation count.

This clonotype is medium-sized (0.01 to 0.1%) by share. The antigen is undetermined. TCRdb passed the 5' RACE reads through MiXCR, listing each CDR3 protein once. The table shows 2,000 to 2,500 distinct CDR3 sequences, with approximately 15% occurring only once. Time point here: sample taken at primary tumor resection. The authors sequenced whole RNA from tumor, nontumor lung or frozen PBMC without sorting. This specimen was lung tumor tissue, taken at surgery. The TCR comes from a male donor with early-stage non-small cell lung cancer. The chain couples TRBV5-6 to TRBJ2-2; D is ambiguous. CDR3 nucleotide sequence: TGTGCCAGCAGACCCTGGTGGCAGAACACCGGGGAGCTGTTTTTT. The encoded protein is CASRPWWQNTGELFF.